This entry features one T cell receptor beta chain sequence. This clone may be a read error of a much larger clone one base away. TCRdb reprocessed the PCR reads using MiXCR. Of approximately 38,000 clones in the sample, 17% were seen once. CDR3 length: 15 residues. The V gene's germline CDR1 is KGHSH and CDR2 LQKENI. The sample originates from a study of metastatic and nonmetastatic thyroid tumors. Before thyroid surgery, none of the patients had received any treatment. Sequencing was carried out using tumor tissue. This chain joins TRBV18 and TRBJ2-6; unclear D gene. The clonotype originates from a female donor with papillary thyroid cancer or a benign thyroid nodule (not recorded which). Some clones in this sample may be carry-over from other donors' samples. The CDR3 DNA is TGTGCCAGCTCACCGGGGTCCTCTTGGGCCAACGTCCTGACTTTC. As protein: CASSPGSSWANVLTF.